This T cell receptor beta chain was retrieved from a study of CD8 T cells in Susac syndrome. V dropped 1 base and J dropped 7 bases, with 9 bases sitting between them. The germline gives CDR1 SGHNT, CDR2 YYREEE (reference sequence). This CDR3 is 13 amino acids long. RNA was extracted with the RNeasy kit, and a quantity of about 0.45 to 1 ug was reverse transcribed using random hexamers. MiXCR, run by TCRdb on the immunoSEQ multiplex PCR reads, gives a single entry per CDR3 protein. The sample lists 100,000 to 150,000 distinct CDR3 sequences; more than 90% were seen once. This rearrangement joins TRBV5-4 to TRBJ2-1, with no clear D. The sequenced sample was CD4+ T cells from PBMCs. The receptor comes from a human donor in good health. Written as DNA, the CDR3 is TGTGCCAGCAGCTTGAAAGGCACAAATGAGCAGTTCTTC. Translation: CASSLKGTNEQFF.